These 26 T cell receptor beta chains were sequenced from one sample in a study of identical twins. TCRdb ran MiXCR on the 5' RACE reads and lists one entry per CDR3 protein. The table records approximately 700,000 distinct CDR3 sequences, about 20% of them present only once. The sample was also reused in another study, on T cells expressing NK-cell markers.

The material sequenced was PBMCs. The receptors come from a woman between 18 and 29 years old in good health.

This clonotype came up many times. This rearrangement joins TRBV12-3 or TRBV12-4 to TRBJ1-5, with unresolved D. V shed 8 bases and J shed 2 bases, with 10 bases lying between them. This CDR3 region has 13 residues. The CDR3 nucleotides are TGTGCCAGCTCCGATCTCGGCAATCAGCCCCAGCATTTT. This encodes CASSDLGNQPQHF.

This clonotype showed up many times. The chain joins TRBV6-5 to TRBJ1-6, with unresolved D. The germline V gene has CDR1 MNHEY and CDR2 SVGAGI. This CDR3 region has 16 residues. V gave up 0 bases and J gave up 0 bases, with 6 bases separating them. CDR3 protein: CASSYSRSSYNSPLHF. Here the CDR3 DNA reads TGTGCCAGCAGTTACTCCCGGAGCTCCTATAATTCACCCCTCCACTTT.

This clonotype came up a few times. The chain recombines TRBV6-5 with TRBJ1-1, with a weak D call TRBD1 (5 bases). The germline V gene encodes CDR1 MNHEY and CDR2 SVGAGI. With 2 bases removed from V and 5 bases from J, the gap between germline ends came to 12 bases. The CDR3 contains 14 residues. CDR3 protein: CASSYRGRGTEAFF. CDR3 nucleotides: TGTGCCAGCAGTTACAGGGGCCGAGGGACTGAAGCTTTCTTT.

This clonotype was observed a handful of times. The rearrangement uses TRBV29-1 and TRBJ1-1; D may be TRBD1 (5 bases). The V gene lost 7 bases and the J gene lost 0 bases, with 6 bases spanning the gap. In germline, CDR1 is SQVTM, CDR2 ANQGSEA. The CDR3 covers 11 residues. The CDR3: CSGRVNTEAFF. In DNA, the CDR3 is TGCAGCGGCAGGGTGAACACTGAAGCTTTCTTT.

To note about this clonotype: In this CDR3 the conserved last residue, phenylalanine or tryptophan, is missing, so a read error is likely. The V call is TRBV20-1, the J call TRBJ2-7; 14 bases agree with TRBD2. The CDR3 has 14 amino acids. Trimming took 6 bases from V and 4 from J; bases not matched to a gene: 5. Germline CDR1 is DFQATT and CDR2 is SNEGSKA (reference sequence). The CDR3 here is CSADGLAGGYEQYS. Written as DNA, the CDR3 is TGCAGTGCCGACGGACTAGCGGGAGGATACGAGCAGTACTCC.

This clonotype was observed a few times. The rearrangement joins TRBV27 to TRBJ2-7; TRBD2 is a possible D gene (6 bases). V lost 8 bases and J 3 bases, leaving 11 bases between the germline ends. This CDR3 comprises 12 residues. The germline gives CDR1 MNHEY, CDR2 SMNVEV (reference sequence). The chain's CDR3 is CASATGVYEQYF. The CDR3 coding sequence is TGTGCCAGCGCCACGGGGGTCTACGAGCAGTACTTC.

This chain joins TRBV7-9 and TRBJ1-1, with D perhaps TRBD1 (6 bases). This CDR3 comprises 16 residues. V gave up 5 bases and J gave up 6 bases, with 22 bases separating them. Germline V CDR1 and CDR2: SEHNR, FQNEAQ (reference sequence). CDR3: CASSPHLQGGEPEAFF. The CDR3 DNA follows: TGTGCCAGCAGCCCCCACCTACAGGGCGGCGAGCCTGAAGCTTTCTTT.

This rearrangement joins TRBV7-2 to TRBJ2-2; the D gene is possibly TRBD2 (5 bases). The CDR3 spans 13 residues. Deletions cut 3 bases from V and 7 bases from J, with 9 bases between. The germline gives CDR1 SGHTA, CDR2 FQGNSA. DNA for the CDR3: TGTGCCAGCAGCTTGAGGGTAGACGGGGAGCTGTTTTTT. This codes for CASSLRVDGELFF. The variable domain in full, with the rest retrieved from reference TRBV7-2 and TRBJ2-2, is GAGVSQSPSNKVTEKGKDVELRCDPISGHTALYWYRQSLGQGLEFLIYFQGNSAPDKSGLPSDRFSAERTGGSVSTLTIQRTQQEDSAVYLCASSLRVDGELFFGEGSRLTVL.

This clonotype was detected only a few times. The rearrangement links TRBV7-9 to TRBJ2-6, with D tentatively TRBD1 (6 bases). V gave up 5 bases and J gave up 4 bases, with 18 bases separating them. The CDR3 contains 17 residues. The germline V gene has CDR1 SEHNR and CDR2 FQNEAQ (reference sequence). The CDR3 is CASSHDTGLAGANVLTF. In DNA, the CDR3 is TGTGCCAGCAGCCATGATACAGGGTTAGCCGGGGCCAACGTCCTGACTTTC. The full variable domain, with the rest looked up from reference TRBV7-9 and TRBJ2-6, is DTGVSQNPRHKITKRGQNVTFRCDPISEHNRLYWYRQTLGQGPEFLTYFQNEAQLEKSRLLSDRFSAERPKGSFSTLEIQRTEQGDSAMYLCASSHDTGLAGANVLTFGAGSRLTVL.

This sequence joins TRBV6-1 and TRBJ1-2, with a tentative D call TRBD1 (6 bases). This CDR3 is built from 13 residues. Germline CDR1 is MNHNS and CDR2 is SASEGT. V was pared by 4 bases and J by 6 bases, with 12 bases between. For the CDR3, the DNA is TGTGCCAGCAGTGTACAGGGAGGCGATGGCTACACCTTC. Translating gives CASSVQGGDGYTF.

A few counts support this clonotype. The rearrangement joins TRBV3-1 to TRBJ1-3, with TRBD1 matching 10 bases. This CDR3 spans 17 amino acids. Germline V CDR1 and CDR2: LGHDT, YNNKEL (reference sequence). V was pared by 1 base and J by 3 bases, with 6 bases of the junction left unmatched. CDR3 protein: CASSQGWDRGYGNTIYF. The CDR3 region has the DNA TGTGCCAGCAGCCAAGGGTGGGACAGGGGATATGGAAACACCATATATTTT.

This chain uses TRBV29-1 with TRBJ2-1, with 11 nucleotides matching TRBD2. Germline CDR1 reads SQVTM; CDR2 reads ANQGSEA. The CDR3 consists of 13 residues. Trimming at V came to 7 bases and at J to 6 bases, leaving 5 bases not matched to a gene. CDR3 sequence: CSESSGGRNEQFF. The CDR3 bases are TGCAGCGAATCTAGCGGGGGGCGCAATGAGCAGTTCTTC.

Turning to this clonotype: The CDR3 does not end in the conserved phenylalanine or tryptophan, so this is likely a read error. The chain links TRBV12-3 or TRBV12-4 to TRBJ1-6; 9 bases match TRBD1. V lost 3 bases to trimming and J lost 8 bases; unmatched junction nucleotides: 5. This CDR3 has 15 amino acids. This chain's CDR3 is CASSFRGQGDSPLHL. CDR3 nucleotides: TGTGCCAGCAGTTTTAGGGGACAGGGAGATTCACCCCTCCACCTT.

A few counts support this clonotype. The V gene is TRBV20-1, the J gene TRBJ2-3, with 7 bases that match TRBD1. V was pared by 2 bases and J by 3 bases, with 5 bases of the junction left unmatched. Germline loops: CDR1 DFQATT, CDR2 SNEGSKA (reference sequence). CDR3 length: 14 amino acids. CDR3 amino acids: CSARRPRGTDTQYF. DNA of the CDR3: TGCAGTGCTAGAAGGCCCAGGGGGACAGATACGCAGTATTTT.

The table lists this clonotype with a few counts. The chain combines TRBV6-1 with TRBJ2-1; a weak D match, TRBD2 (5 bases). The CDR3 is 16 residues long. Germline V gives CDR1 MNHNS, CDR2 SASEGT. The V gene lost 6 bases and the J gene lost 3 bases, with 18 bases spanning the gap. The CDR3 DNA sequence: TGTGCCAGCAGCCCTGGACTGGGGAAGGTCTACAATGAGCAGTTCTTC. Its translation is CASSPGLGKVYNEQFF.

This rearrangement joins TRBV5-1 to TRBJ1-6; D unresolved. Germline assignment: CDR1 SGHRS and CDR2 YFSETQ. The CDR3 spans 15 residues. Trimming took 2 bases from V and 3 from J, leaving 9 bases between them. CDR3 sequence: CASSFGESYNSPLHF. CDR3 bases: TGCGCCAGCAGCTTTGGGGAAAGCTATAATTCACCCCTCCACTTT.

The chain employs TRBV5-6 and TRBJ2-7; 8 bases agree with TRBD2. The ends lost 0 bases at V and 6 bases at J; junction bases unmatched: 2. The germline V gene has CDR1 SGHDT and CDR2 YYEEEE. There are 13 residues in the CDR3. CDR3 in amino acids: CASSLGTSTEQYF. The CDR3 nucleotides are TGTGCCAGCAGCTTGGGGACTAGCACCGAGCAGTACTTC.

The genes are TRBV7-3 and TRBJ2-1; 7 bases match TRBD1. This CDR3 region has 15 residues. V shed 5 bases and J 2 bases; nucleotides not matched to a gene: 6. The germline CDR1 and CDR2 sequences are SGHTA and FQGTGA. As DNA, the CDR3 is TGTGCCAGCAGCCCCTGGGACAGTCCCTACAATGAGCAGTTCTTC. Translating it yields CASSPWDSPYNEQFF.

The chain links TRBV5-1 to TRBJ2-2; the D is unclear. Per the germline V gene, CDR1 is SGHRS and CDR2 is YFSETQ. V shed 4 bases and J shed 2 bases, with 9 bases lying between them. The CDR3 runs to 14 residues. The CDR3 DNA reads TGCGCCAGCAGCAATGACCCAAACACCGGGGAGCTGTTTTTT. It translates to CASSNDPNTGELFF.

V usage is TRBV27 and J usage is TRBJ2-1; the match to TRBD2 covers 8 bases. With 3 bases clipped from V and 10 bases from J, the junction kept 11 bases outside the gene matches. This CDR3 is 15 amino acids long. Per germline, CDR1 MNHEY and CDR2 SMNVEV (reference sequence). CDR3 DNA: TGTGCCAGCAGTTTCTGGAGTAGCGGGGTACGGGAGCAGTTCTTC. It yields the protein CASSFWSSGVREQFF.

This chain joins TRBV28 and TRBJ2-7, with D perhaps matching TRBD1 (5 bases). This CDR3 is built from 13 residues. The V and J ends lost 3 bases and 6 bases respectively, with 12 bases between them. Germline V CDR1 and CDR2: MDHEN, SYDVKM. As DNA, the CDR3 is TGTGCCAGCAGTTTTGGGAACAGGCCCGAGCAGTACTTC. Amino acids: CASSFGNRPEQYF.

V is TRBV7-2 and J is TRBJ2-1, with 8 nucleotides matching TRBD2. V shed 0 bases and J 2 bases; nucleotides not matched to a gene: 3. Looked up from germline, CDR1 is SGHTA and CDR2 is FQGNSA. The CDR3 consists of 16 residues. CDR3 region: CASSLAPGRAYNEQFF. The CDR3 DNA reads TGTGCCAGCAGCTTAGCGCCCGGGAGGGCCTACAATGAGCAGTTCTTC.

This clonotype was counted many times. The chain links TRBV6-1 to TRBJ2-7; no clear D gene. The CDR3 has 10 amino acids. V gave up 6 bases and J gave up 3 bases, with 3 bases separating them. Germline lookup yields CDR1 MNHNS and CDR2 SASEGT. The CDR3 loop reads CASRVYEQYF. CDR3 bases: TGTGCCAGCAGGGTCTACGAGCAGTACTTC.

This clonotype was seen a handful of times. The rearrangement links TRBV5-1 to TRBJ2-3; D unclear. The CDR3 is 13 residues long. In germline, CDR1 is SGHRS, CDR2 YFSETQ. Trimming stripped 4 bases from V and 1 base from J, with 7 bases between. The CDR3 DNA reads as TGCGCCAGCAGCCAAGAGGGCACAGATACGCAGTATTTT. This encodes CASSQEGTDTQYF.

The genes are TRBV7-9 and TRBJ1-6; possibly TRBD1 for D (5 bases). Germline V gene data show CDR1 as SEHNR and CDR2 as FQNEAQ (reference sequence). This CDR3 is built from 16 residues. V lost 5 bases to trimming and J lost 6 bases, with 17 bases between them. CDR3 region: CASSTSVTAGNSPLHF. CDR3 DNA: TGTGCCAGCAGCACATCGGTGACAGCGGGTAATTCACCCCTCCACTTT. The full variable domain, rest sourced from reference TRBV7-9 and TRBJ1-6, is DTGVSQNPRHKITKRGQNVTFRCDPISEHNRLYWYRQTLGQGPEFLTYFQNEAQLEKSRLLSDRFSAERPKGSFSTLEIQRTEQGDSAMYLCASSTSVTAGNSPLHFGNGTRLTVT.

This clonotype was counted between two and nine times. The chain uses TRBV10-3 and TRBJ1-5, with D possibly matching TRBD1 (6 bases). CDR3 length: 17 residues. Per germline, CDR1 ENHRY and CDR2 SYGVKD. Deletions cut 0 bases from V and 3 bases from J, with 15 bases between. Here the CDR3 reads CAISESITGYSNQPQHF. The DNA for the CDR3 is TGTGCCATCAGTGAGTCAATTACAGGGTATTCCAATCAGCCCCAGCATTTT.